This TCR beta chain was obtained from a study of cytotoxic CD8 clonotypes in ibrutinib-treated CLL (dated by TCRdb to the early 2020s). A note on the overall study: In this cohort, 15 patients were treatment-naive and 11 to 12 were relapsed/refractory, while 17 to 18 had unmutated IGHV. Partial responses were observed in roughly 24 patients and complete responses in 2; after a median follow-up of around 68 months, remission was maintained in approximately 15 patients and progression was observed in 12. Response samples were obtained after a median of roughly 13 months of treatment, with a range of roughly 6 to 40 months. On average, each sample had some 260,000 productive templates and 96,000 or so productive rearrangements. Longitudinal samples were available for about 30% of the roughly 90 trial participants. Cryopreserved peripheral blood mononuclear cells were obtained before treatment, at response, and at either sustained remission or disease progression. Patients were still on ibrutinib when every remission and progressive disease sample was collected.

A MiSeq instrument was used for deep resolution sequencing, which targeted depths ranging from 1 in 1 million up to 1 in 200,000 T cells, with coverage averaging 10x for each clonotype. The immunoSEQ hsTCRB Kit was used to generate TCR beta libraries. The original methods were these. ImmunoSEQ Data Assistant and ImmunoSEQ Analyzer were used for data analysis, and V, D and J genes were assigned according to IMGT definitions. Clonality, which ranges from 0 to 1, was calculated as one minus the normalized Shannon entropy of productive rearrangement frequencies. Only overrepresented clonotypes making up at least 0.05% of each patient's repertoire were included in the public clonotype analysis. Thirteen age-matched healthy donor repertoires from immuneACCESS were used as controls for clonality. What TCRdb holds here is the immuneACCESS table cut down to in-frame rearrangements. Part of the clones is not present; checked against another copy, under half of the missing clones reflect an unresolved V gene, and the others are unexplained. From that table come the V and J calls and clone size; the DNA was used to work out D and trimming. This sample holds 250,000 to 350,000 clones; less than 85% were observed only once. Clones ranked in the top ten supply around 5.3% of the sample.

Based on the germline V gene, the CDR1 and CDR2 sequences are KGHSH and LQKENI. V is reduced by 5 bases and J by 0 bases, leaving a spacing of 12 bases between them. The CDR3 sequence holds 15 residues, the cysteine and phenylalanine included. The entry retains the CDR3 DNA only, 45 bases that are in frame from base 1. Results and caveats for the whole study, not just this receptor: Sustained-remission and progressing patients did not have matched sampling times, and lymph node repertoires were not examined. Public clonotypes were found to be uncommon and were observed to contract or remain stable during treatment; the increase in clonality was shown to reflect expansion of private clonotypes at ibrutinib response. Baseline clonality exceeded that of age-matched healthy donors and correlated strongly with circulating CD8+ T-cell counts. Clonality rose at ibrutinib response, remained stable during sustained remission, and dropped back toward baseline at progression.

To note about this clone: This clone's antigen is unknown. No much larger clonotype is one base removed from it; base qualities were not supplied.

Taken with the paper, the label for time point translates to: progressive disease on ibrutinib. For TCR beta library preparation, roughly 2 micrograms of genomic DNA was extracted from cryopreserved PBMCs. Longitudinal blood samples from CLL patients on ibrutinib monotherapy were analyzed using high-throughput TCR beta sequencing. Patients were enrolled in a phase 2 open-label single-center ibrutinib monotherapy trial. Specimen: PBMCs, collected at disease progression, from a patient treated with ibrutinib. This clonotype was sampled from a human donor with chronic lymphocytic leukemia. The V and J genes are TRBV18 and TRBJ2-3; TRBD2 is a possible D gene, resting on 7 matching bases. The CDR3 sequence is CASSGGGPSTDTQYF. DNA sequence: TGTGCCAGCTCAGGCGGGGGCCCTAGCACAGATACGCAGTATTTT.